This record looks at one T cell receptor (beta chain) sequence and its context. These data belong to a study of control samples from healthy donors and cancer patients. Germline V gene sequence: CDR1 SGHNT, CDR2 YYREEE (reference sequence). V lost 4 bases and J lost 3; bases outside the gene matches: 7. The CDR3 runs to 14 residues. Produced via immunoSEQ multiplex PCR; TCRdb's table is partial and in-frame only. The sample records roughly 130,000 clones, about nine tenths being singletons. The chain joins TRBV5-4 to TRBJ2-7; 7 nucleotides line up with TRBD1. This clonotype was sampled from a woman in her thirties in good health. The sequenced sample was blood. The CDR3 loop is CASSRRDRIYEQYF. CDR3 DNA: TGTGCCAGCAGCCGCCGGGACAGAATCTACGAGCAGTACTTC.